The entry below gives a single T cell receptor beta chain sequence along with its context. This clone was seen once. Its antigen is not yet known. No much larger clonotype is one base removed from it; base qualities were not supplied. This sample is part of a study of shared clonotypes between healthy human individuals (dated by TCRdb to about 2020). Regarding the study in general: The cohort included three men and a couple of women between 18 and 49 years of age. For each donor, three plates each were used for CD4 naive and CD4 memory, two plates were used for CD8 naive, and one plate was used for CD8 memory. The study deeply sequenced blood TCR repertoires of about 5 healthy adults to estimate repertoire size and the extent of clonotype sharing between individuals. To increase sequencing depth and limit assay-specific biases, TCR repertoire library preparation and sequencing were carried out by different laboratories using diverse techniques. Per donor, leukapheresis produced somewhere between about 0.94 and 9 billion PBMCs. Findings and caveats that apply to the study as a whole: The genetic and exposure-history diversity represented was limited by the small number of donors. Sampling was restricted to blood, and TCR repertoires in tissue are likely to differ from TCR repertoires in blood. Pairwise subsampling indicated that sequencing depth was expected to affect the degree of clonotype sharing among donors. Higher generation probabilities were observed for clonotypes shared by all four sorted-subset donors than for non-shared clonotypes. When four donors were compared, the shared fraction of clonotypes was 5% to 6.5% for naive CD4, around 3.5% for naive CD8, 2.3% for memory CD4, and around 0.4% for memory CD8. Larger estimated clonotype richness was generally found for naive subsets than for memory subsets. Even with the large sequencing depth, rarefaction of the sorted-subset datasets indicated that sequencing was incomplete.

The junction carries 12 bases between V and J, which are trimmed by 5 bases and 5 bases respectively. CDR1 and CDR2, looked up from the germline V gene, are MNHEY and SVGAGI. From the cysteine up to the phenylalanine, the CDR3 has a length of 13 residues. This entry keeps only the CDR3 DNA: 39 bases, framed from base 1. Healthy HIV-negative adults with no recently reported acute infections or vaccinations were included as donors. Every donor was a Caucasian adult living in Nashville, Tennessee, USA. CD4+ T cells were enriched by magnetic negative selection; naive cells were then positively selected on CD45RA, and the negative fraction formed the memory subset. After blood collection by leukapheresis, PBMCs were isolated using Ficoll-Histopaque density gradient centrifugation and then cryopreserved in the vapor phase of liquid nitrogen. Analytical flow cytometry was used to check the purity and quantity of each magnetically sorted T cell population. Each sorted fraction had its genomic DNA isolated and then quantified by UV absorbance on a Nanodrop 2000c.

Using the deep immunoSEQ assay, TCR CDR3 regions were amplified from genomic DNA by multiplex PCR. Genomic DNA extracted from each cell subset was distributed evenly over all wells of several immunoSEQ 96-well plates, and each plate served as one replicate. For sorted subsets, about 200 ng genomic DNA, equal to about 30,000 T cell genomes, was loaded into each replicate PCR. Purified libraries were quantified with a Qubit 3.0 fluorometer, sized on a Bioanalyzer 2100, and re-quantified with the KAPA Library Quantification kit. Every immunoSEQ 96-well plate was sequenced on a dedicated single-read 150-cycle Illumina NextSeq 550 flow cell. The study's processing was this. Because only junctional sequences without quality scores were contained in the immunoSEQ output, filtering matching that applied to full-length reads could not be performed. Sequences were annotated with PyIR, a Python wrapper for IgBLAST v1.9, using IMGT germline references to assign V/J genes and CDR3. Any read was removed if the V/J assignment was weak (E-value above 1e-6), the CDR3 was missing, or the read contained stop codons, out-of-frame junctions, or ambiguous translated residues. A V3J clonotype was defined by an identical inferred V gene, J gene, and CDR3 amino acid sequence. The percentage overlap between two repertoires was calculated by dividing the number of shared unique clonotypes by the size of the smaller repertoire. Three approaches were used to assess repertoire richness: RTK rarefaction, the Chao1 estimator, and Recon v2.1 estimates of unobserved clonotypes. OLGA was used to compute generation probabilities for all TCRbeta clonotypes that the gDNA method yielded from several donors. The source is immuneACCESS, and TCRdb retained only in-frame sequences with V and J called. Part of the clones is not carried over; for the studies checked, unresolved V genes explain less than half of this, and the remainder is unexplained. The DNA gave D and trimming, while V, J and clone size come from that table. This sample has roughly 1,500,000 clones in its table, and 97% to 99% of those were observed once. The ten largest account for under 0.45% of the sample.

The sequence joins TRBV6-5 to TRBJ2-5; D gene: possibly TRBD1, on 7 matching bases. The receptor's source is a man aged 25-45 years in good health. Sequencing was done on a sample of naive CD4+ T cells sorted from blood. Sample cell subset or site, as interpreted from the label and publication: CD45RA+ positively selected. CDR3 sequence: CASSQPGGETQYF. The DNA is TGTGCCAGCAGTCAGCCAGGGGGGGAGACCCAGTACTTC.